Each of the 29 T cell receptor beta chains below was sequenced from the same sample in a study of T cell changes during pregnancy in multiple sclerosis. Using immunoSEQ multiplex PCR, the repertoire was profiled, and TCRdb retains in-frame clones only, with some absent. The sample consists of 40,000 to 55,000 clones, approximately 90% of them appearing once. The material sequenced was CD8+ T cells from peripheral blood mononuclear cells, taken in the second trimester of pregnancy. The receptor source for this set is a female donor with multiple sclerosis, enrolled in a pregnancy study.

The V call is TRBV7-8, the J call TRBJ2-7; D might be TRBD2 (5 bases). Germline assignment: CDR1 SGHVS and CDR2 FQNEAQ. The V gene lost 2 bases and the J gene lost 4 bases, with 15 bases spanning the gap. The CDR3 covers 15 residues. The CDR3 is CASSLLVAGAYEQYF. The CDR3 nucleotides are TGTGCCAGCAGCTTACTTGTGGCGGGTGCTTACGAGCAGTACTTC.

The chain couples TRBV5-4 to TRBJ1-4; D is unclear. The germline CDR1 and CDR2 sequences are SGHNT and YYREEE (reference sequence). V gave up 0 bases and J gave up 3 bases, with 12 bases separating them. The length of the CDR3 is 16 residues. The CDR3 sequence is CASSLVGSEANEKLFF. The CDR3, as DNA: TGTGCCAGCAGCTTGGTAGGCTCGGAGGCTAATGAAAAACTGTTTTTT.

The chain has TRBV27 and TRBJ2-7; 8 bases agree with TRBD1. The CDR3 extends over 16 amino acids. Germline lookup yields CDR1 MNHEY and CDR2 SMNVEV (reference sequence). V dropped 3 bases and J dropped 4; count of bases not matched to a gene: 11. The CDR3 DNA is TGTGCCAGCAGTTTCGACGGGGACAGGATGTGGTACGAGCAGTACTTC. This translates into CASSFDGDRMWYEQYF.

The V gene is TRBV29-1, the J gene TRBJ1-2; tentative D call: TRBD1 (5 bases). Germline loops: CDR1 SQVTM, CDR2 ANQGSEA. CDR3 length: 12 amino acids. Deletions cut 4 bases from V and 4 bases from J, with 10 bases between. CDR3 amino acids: CSVGGDSYGYTF. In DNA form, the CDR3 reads TGCAGCGTTGGAGGAGACAGCTATGGCTACACCTTC.

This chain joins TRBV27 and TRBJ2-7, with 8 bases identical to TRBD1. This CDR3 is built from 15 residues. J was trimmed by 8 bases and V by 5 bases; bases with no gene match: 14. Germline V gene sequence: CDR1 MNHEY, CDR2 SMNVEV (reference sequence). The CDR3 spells CASSHAGTGDWQQYF. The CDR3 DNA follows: TGTGCCAGCAGTCATGCCGGGACAGGAGACTGGCAGCAGTACTTC.

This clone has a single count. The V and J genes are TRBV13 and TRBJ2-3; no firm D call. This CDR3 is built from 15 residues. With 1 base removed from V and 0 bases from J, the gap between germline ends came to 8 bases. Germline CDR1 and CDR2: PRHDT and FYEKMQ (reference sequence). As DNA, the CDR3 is TGTGCCAGCAGCTTAGCGGTTGCGAGCACAGATACGCAGTATTTT. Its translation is CASSLAVASTDTQYF. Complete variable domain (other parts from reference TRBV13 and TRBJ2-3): AAGVIQSPRHLIKEKRETATLKCYPIPRHDTVYWYQQGPGQDPQFLISFYEKMQSDKGSIPDRFSAQQFSDYHSELNMSSLELGDSALYFCASSLAVASTDTQYFGPGTRLTVL.

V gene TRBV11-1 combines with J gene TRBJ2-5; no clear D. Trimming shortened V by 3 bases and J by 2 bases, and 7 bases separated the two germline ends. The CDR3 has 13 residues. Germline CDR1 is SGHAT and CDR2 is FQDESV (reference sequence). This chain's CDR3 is CASSLANQETQYF. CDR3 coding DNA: TGTGCCAGCAGCTTGGCAAATCAAGAGACCCAGTACTTC.

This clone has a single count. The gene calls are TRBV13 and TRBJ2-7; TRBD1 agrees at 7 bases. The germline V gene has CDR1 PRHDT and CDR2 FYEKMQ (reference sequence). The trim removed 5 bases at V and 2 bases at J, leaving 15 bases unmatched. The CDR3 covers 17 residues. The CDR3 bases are TGTGCCAGCAGCAAAGAGACAGGGACCTCATTAACCTACGAGCAGTACTTC. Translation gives CASSKETGTSLTYEQYF.

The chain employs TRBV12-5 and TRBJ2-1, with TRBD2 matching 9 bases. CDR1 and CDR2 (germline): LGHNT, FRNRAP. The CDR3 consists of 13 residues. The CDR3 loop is CAAIAGAINEQFF. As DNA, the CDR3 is TGTGCCGCCATAGCGGGGGCGATCAATGAGCAGTTCTTC.

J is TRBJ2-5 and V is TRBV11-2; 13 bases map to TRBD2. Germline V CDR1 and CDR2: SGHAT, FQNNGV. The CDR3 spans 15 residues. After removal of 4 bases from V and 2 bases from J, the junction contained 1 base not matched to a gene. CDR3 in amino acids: CASSWTSGGQETQYF. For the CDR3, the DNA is TGTGCCAGCAGCTGGACTAGCGGGGGTCAAGAGACCCAGTACTTC.

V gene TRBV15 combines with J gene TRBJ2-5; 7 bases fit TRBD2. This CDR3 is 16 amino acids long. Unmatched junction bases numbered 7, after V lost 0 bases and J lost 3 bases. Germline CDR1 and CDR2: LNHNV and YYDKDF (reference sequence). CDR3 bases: TGTGCCACCAGCAGAGATAGTTACAGCGGGGAAGAGACCCAGTACTTC. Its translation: CATSRDSYSGEETQYF. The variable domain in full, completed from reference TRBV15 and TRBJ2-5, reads DAMVIQNPRYQVTQFGKPVTLSCSQTLNHNVMYWYQQKSSQAPKLLFHYYDKDFNNEADTPDNFQSRRPNTSFCFLDIRSPGLGDTAMYLCATSRDSYSGEETQYFGPGTRLLVL.

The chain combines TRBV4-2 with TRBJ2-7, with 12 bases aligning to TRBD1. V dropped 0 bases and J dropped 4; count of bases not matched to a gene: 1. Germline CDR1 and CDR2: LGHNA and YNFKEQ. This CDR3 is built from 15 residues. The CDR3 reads CASSQEGQGAYEQYF. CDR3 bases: TGTGCCAGCAGCCAAGAGGGACAGGGGGCGTACGAGCAGTACTTC.

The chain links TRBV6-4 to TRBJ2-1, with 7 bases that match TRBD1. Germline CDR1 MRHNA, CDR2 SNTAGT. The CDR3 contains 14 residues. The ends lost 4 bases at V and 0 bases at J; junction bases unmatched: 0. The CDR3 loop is CASSGDSSYNEQFF. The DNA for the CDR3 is TGTGCCAGCAGTGGGGACAGCTCCTACAATGAGCAGTTCTTC.

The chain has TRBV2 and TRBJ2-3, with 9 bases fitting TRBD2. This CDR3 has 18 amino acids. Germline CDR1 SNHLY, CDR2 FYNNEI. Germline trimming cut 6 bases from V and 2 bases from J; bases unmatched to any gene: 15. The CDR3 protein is CASSPSEAAGGDTDTQYF. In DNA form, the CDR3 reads TGTGCCAGCAGCCCGTCGGAGGCGGCGGGGGGGGACACAGATACGCAGTATTTT.

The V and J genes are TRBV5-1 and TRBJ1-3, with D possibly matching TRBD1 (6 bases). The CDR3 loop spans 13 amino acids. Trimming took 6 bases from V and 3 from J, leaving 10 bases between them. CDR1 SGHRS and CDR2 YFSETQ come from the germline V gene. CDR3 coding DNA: TGCGCCAGCACATCAGGGGTTGGAAACACCATATATTTT. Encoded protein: CASTSGVGNTIYF.

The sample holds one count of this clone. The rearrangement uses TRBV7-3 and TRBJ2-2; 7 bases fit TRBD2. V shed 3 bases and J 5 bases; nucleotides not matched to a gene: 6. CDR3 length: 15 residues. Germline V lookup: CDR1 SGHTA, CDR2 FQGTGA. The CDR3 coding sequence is TGTGCCAGCAGCTTTTTTCTGGGAGGGACCGGGGAGCTGTTTTTT. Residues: CASSFFLGGTGELFF.

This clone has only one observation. The CDR3 nucleotides are TGTGCCAGCAGTGAACCGCTCCGGACTGAGCTAGGGTCTGGTGGCTACACCTTC. Its translation is CASSEPLRTELGSGGYTF. The chain carries TRBV6-1 and TRBJ1-2; D gene ambiguous. CDR1 is MNHNS, CDR2 SASEGT, per germline. V was pared by 2 bases and J by 7 bases, with 26 bases between. The CDR3 consists of 18 residues.

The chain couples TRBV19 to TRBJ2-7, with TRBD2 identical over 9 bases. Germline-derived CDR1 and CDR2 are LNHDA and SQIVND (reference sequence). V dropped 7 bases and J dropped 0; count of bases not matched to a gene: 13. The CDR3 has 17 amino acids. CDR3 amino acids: CASTAGYGGGASYEQYF. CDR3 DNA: TGTGCCAGTACAGCGGGATACGGCGGGGGGGCCTCCTACGAGCAGTACTTC.

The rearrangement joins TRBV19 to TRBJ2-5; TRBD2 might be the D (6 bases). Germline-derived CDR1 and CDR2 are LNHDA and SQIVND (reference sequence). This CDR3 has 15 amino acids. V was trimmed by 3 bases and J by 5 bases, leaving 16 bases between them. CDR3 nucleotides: TGTGCCAGTAGTATGGCGGAGACTAGTTTCGAGACCCAGTACTTC. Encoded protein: CASSMAETSFETQYF.

CDR3 protein: CASSQQDRGGGEQFF. CDR3 sequence (DNA): TGCGCCAGCAGTCAACAGGACAGGGGCGGTGGAGAGCAGTTCTTC. This chain uses TRBV23-1 with TRBJ2-1; 9 nucleotides agree with TRBD1. TRBV23-1 has ORF status, its function being uncertain. The CDR3 sequence is 15 residues long. With 2 bases clipped from V and 10 bases from J, the junction kept 9 bases outside the gene matches.

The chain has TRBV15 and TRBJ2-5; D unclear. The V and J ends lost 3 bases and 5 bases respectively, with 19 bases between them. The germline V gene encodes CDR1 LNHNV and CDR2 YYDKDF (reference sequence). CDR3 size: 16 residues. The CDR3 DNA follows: TGTGCCACCAGCAGCGTCCGAGGCGAGTCGAGGGAGACCCAGTACTTC. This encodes CATSSVRGESRETQYF.

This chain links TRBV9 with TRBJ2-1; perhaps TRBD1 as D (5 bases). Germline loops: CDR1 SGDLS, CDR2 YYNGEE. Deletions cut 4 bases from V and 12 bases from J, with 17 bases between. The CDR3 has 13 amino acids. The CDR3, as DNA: TGTGCCAGCAGCCCCCTAGAAGGGGCTGCGCAGTTCTTC. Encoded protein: CASSPLEGAAQFF.

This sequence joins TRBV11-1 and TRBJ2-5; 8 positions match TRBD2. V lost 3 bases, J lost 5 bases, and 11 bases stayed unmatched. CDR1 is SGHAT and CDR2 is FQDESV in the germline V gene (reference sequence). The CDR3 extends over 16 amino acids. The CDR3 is CASSFVGGASGETQYF. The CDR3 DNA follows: TGTGCCAGCAGCTTCGTAGGGGGGGCTAGCGGGGAGACCCAGTACTTC.

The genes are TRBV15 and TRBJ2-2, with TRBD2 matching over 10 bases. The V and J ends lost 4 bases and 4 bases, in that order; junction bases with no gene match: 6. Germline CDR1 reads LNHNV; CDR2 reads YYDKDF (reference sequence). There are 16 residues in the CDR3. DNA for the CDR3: TGTGCCACCAGCACCAAGCGGGGGGGCCCCACCGGGGAGCTGTTTTTT. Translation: CATSTKRGGPTGELFF.

This chain's CDR3 is CAWSWGPGTPNQPQHF. The CDR3 DNA follows: TGTGCCTGGAGTTGGGGTCCCGGGACACCGAATCAGCCCCAGCATTTT. The chain links TRBV30 to TRBJ1-5; D perhaps matches TRBD1 (6 bases). Germline CDR1 and CDR2: GTSNPN and SVGIG (reference sequence). The CDR3 loop spans 16 amino acids. V lost 2 bases and J lost 4, with 18 bases in between.

The DNA of the CDR3 is TGTGCCAGTACCCCCCGAAGCGGGGGTAACGAAAAACTGTTTTTT. It translates to CASTPRSGGNEKLFF. The rearrangement uses TRBV19 and TRBJ1-4; maybe TRBD1 (5 bases). There are 15 residues in the CDR3. CDR1 and CDR2 (germline): LNHDA, SQIVND (reference sequence). Trimming stripped 7 bases from V and 8 bases from J, with 20 bases between.

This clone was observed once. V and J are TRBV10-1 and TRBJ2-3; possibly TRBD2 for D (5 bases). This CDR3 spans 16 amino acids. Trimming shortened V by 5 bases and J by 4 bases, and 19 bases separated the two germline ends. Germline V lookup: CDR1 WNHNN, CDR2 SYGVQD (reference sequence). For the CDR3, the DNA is TGCGCCAGCAGTCCCGAGACTACAACGGACGCAGATACGCAGTATTTT. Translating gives CASSPETTTDADTQYF.

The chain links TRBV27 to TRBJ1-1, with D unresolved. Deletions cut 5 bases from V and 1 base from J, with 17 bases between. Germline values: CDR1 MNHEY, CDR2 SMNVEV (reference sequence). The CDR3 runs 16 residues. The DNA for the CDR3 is TGTGCCAGCAGTCCCCCTTTGTGGGCTACGAACACTGAAGCTTTCTTT. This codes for CASSPPLWATNTEAFF.

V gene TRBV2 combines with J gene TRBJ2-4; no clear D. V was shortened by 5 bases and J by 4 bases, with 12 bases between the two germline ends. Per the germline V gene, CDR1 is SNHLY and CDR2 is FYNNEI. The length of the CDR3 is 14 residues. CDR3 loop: CASSPGETKNIQYF. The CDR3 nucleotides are TGTGCCAGCAGTCCGGGTGAAACTAAAAACATTCAGTACTTC.